This passage covers 25 T cell receptor beta chains from one sample sequenced in a study of cytomegalovirus exposure and HLA in healthy donors. Vbeta (60) and Jbeta (13) primers were used in the PCR. Generated by immunoSEQ multiplex PCR, the TCRdb table keeps only in-frame clones and is missing some. Among 77,000 or so clones listed, over 70% were seen once. The specimen was PBMCs. The source is a woman between 35 and 50 years old in good health and CMV-seronegative.

The chain has TRBV7-9 and TRBJ2-5; TRBD1 agrees at 9 bases. The CDR3 contains 15 residues. Germline-derived CDR1 and CDR2 are SEHNR and FQNEAQ (reference sequence). The V segment lost 4 bases and the J segment 5 bases; nucleotides outside the gene matches: 8. CDR3 residues: CASSWRQGVDETQYF. The CDR3 DNA follows: TGTGCCAGCAGCTGGCGACAGGGGGTGGACGAGACCCAGTACTTC. Complete variable domain (other parts from reference TRBV7-9 and TRBJ2-5): DTGVSQNPRHKITKRGQNVTFRCDPISEHNRLYWYRQTLGQGPEFLTYFQNEAQLEKSRLLSDRFSAERPKGSFSTLEIQRTEQGDSAMYLCASSWRQGVDETQYFGPGTRLLVL.

The chain has TRBV19 and TRBJ2-7, with D uncertain. The CDR3 covers 13 residues. Germline-derived CDR1 and CDR2 are LNHDA and SQIVND (reference sequence). The V end lost 4 bases, the J end lost 3 bases, and 10 bases lay between the germline ends. Here the CDR3 DNA reads TGTGCCAGTAGTAGACTTGGTGACTACGAGCAGTACTTC. Translation: CASSRLGDYEQYF.

The V gene is TRBV7-8, the J gene TRBJ2-1; 8 nucleotides line up with TRBD2. V was clipped by 1 base and J by 6 bases; unmatched bases: 5. CDR1 and CDR2 (germline): SGHVS, FQNEAQ. This CDR3 is 15 amino acids long. The CDR3 DNA reads as TGTGCCAGCAGCTTAGAATGGCTAGCGGGCAATGAGCAGTTCTTC. Amino acids: CASSLEWLAGNEQFF.

The chain has TRBV30 and TRBJ2-7, with TRBD2 as a possible D gene (5 bases). The germline V gene has CDR1 GTSNPN and CDR2 SVGIG (reference sequence). The CDR3 is 12 residues long. V was shortened by 5 bases and J by 2 bases, with 10 bases between the two germline ends. CDR3 sequence: CAWGEPAYEQYF. CDR3 nucleotide sequence: TGTGCCTGGGGGGAGCCCGCCTACGAGCAGTACTTC. Combining the CDR3 with reference TRBV30 and TRBJ2-7 gives the whole variable domain SQTIHQWPATLVQPVGSPLSLECTVEGTSNPNLYWYRQAAGRGLQLLFYSVGIGQISSEVPQNLSASRPQDRQFILSSKKLLLSDSGFYLCAWGEPAYEQYFGPGTRLTVT.

The genes are TRBV5-4 and TRBJ2-6; TRBD1 agrees at 10 bases. V was pared by 4 bases and J by 3 bases, with 13 bases of the junction left unmatched. Germline V gene data show CDR1 as SGHNT and CDR2 as YYREEE (reference sequence). The CDR3 totals 19 residues. CDR3 residues: CASSHPTGQGTHGANVLTF. In DNA form, the CDR3 reads TGTGCCAGCAGCCATCCCACGGGACAGGGGACTCATGGGGCCAACGTCCTGACTTTC.

The V and J genes are TRBV18 and TRBJ2-5; the D gene is possibly TRBD1 (6 bases). V lost 3 bases to trimming and J lost 5 bases, with 13 bases between them. The CDR3 runs 14 residues. CDR1 is KGHSH, CDR2 LQKENI, per germline. The CDR3 protein is CASSPDRIRETQYF. The CDR3 DNA is TGTGCCAGCTCACCCGACAGGATTCGGGAGACCCAGTACTTC.

The V call is TRBV7-2, the J call TRBJ1-3, with a possible D match to TRBD1 (5 bases). The CDR3 length is 17 residues. Trimming left V 2 bases short and J 0 bases short, with 14 bases between. The germline CDR1 and CDR2 sequences are SGHTA and FQGNSA. In DNA form, the CDR3 reads TGTGCCAGCAGCTTATTTACTCGGAGGGGCTCTGGAAACACCATATATTTT. Translating gives CASSLFTRRGSGNTIYF.

The chain carries TRBV11-2 and TRBJ2-5, with D hard to call. Germline lookup yields CDR1 SGHAT and CDR2 FQNNGV. Trimming left V 5 bases short and J 5 bases short, with 15 bases between. The CDR3 is made up of 14 amino acids. The CDR3 loop reads CASSPRSFSETQYF. CDR3 bases: TGTGCCAGCAGCCCCCGGAGTTTTTCTGAGACCCAGTACTTC.

This clone was observed a single time. The chain is built from TRBV6-1 and TRBJ2-4; D may be TRBD2 (5 bases). Looked up from germline, CDR1 is MNHNS and CDR2 is SASEGT. The CDR3 spans 13 residues. V gave up 7 bases and J gave up 6 bases, with 13 bases separating them. CDR3 loop: CASKEESGNIQYF. CDR3 DNA: TGTGCCAGCAAGGAGGAGTCAGGAAACATTCAGTACTTC.

This clone was found a few times. V gene TRBV6-1 combines with J gene TRBJ1-4; TRBD1 is a possible D gene (6 bases). Germline CDR1 is MNHNS and CDR2 is SASEGT. The CDR3 has 13 amino acids. The germline V and J ends were trimmed by 10 bases and 3 bases, with 12 bases remaining between them. CDR3 sequence reads: CAINRAPNEKLFF. CDR3 bases: TGTGCCATCAACAGGGCCCCTAATGAAAAACTGTTTTTT.

The V and J genes are TRBV28 and TRBJ2-7; 10 nucleotides match TRBD2. Germline assignment: CDR1 MDHEN and CDR2 SYDVKM. This CDR3 region has 14 residues. The trim removed 1 base at V and 11 bases at J, leaving 8 bases unmatched. The CDR3 loop is CASSLFGLAGDKYF. The CDR3 bases are TGTGCCAGCAGTTTATTCGGGCTAGCGGGAGACAAGTACTTC.

This clone turned up a few times. The chain joins TRBV13 to TRBJ1-2; possible D gene TRBD1, 6 bases. In germline, CDR1 is PRHDT, CDR2 FYEKMQ (reference sequence). Trimming stripped 2 bases from V and 4 bases from J, with 14 bases between. CDR3 length: 15 residues. The CDR3 DNA sequence: TGTGCCAGCAGCTTATCGCCGGGAGGGGGCTATGGCTACACCTTC. Protein product: CASSLSPGGGYGYTF. Drawing the rest from reference TRBV13 and TRBJ1-2, the complete variable domain is AAGVIQSPRHLIKEKRETATLKCYPIPRHDTVYWYQQGPGQDPQFLISFYEKMQSDKGSIPDRFSAQQFSDYHSELNMSSLELGDSALYFCASSLSPGGGYGYTFGSGTRLTVV.

The chain combines TRBV9 with TRBJ1-2; D not resolved. The CDR3 contains 12 residues. The ends were cut back, 4 bases at V and 5 bases at J, with 9 bases in the middle. Germline CDR1 reads SGDLS; CDR2 reads YYNGEE. CDR3 DNA: TGTGCCAGCAGCAACGACTGGTATGGCTACACCTTC. Translation: CASSNDWYGYTF. Full variable domain (rest looked up from reference TRBV9 and TRBJ1-2): DSGVTQTPKHLITATGQRVTLRCSPRSGDLSVYWYQQSLDQGLQFLIQYYNGEERAKGNILERFSAQQFPDLHSELNLSSLELGDSALYFCASSNDWYGYTFGSGTRLTVV.

The chain uses TRBV5-4 and TRBJ2-7; weak D call: TRBD1 (6 bases). This CDR3 contains 13 residues. V lost 4 bases and J lost 6, with 14 bases in between. CDR1 is SGHNT and CDR2 is YYREEE in the germline V gene (reference sequence). CDR3 nucleotide sequence: TGTGCCAGCAGCCCCCCTGGGGGCGGCGAGCAGTACTTC. It specifies CASSPPGGGEQYF.

This clone was seen once. The chain uses TRBV5-1 and TRBJ1-2, with 9 bases identical to TRBD1. Trimming took 5 bases from V and 1 from J; bases not matched to a gene: 6. From germline, CDR1 is SGHRS and CDR2 YFSETQ. CDR3 length: 15 amino acids. In DNA form, the CDR3 reads TGCGCCAGCAGGGCGTGGACAGGGGTTAACTATGGCTACACCTTC. Its translation: CASRAWTGVNYGYTF.

The rearrangement links TRBV30 to TRBJ2-3, with 9 bases aligning to TRBD2. Germline CDR1 is GTSNPN and CDR2 is SVGIG (reference sequence). This CDR3 is built from 16 residues. V lost 0 bases, J lost 5 bases, and 9 bases stayed unmatched. CDR3: CAWSVPNSGSKDTQYF. The CDR3 DNA reads as TGTGCCTGGAGTGTACCGAATAGCGGGAGTAAAGATACGCAGTATTTT.

Here the CDR3 reads CASSNRDRGNEQYF. In DNA form, the CDR3 reads TGTGCCAGTAGTAACCGGGACAGGGGAAACGAGCAGTACTTC. This chain links TRBV19 with TRBJ2-7; 10 nucleotides align to TRBD1. The CDR3 loop spans 14 amino acids. The V gene's germline CDR1 is LNHDA and CDR2 SQIVND (reference sequence). The junction had 5 bases not matched to a gene; V was cut back by 4 bases and J by 5 bases. Filled out from reference TRBV19 and TRBJ2-7, the complete variable domain reads DGGITQSPKYLFRKEGQNVTLSCEQNLNHDAMYWYRQDPGQGLRLIYYSQIVNDFQKGDIAEGYSVSREKKESFPLTVTSAQKNPTAFYLCASSNRDRGNEQYFGPGTRLTVT.

This clone was seen a single time. The chain links TRBV5-6 to TRBJ2-2; D not certain. V lost 4 bases and J 1 base, leaving 8 bases between the germline ends. The CDR3 covers 14 residues. Per germline, CDR1 SGHDT and CDR2 YYEEEE. The CDR3 protein is CASSVALNTGELFF. For the CDR3, the DNA is TGTGCCAGCAGCGTGGCCCTGAACACCGGGGAGCTGTTTTTT. The entire variable domain, with the rest obtained from reference TRBV5-6 and TRBJ2-2, is as follows: DAGVTQSPTHLIKTRGQQVTLRCSPKSGHDTVSWYQQALGQGPQFIFQYYEEEERQRGNFPDRFSGHQFPNYSSELNVNALLLGDSALYLCASSVALNTGELFFGEGSRLTVL.

The V gene is TRBV7-6, the J gene TRBJ1-2; 7 nucleotides align to TRBD1. The ends lost 5 bases at V and 5 bases at J; junction bases unmatched: 8. Germline CDR1 and CDR2: SGHVS and FNYEAQ. The CDR3 is 14 residues long. The CDR3 loop is CASSPGQEEYGYTF. The CDR3, as DNA: TGTGCCAGCAGCCCTGGACAGGAGGAGTATGGCTACACCTTC.

The gene calls are TRBV11-1 and TRBJ2-1; D perhaps matches TRBD2 (7 bases). Per the germline V gene, CDR1 is SGHAT and CDR2 is FQDESV (reference sequence). The CDR3 extends over 18 amino acids. V lost 1 base and J 4 bases, leaving 20 bases between the germline ends. CDR3 DNA sequence: TGTGCCAGCAGCTTAGGGGGGGGGCAGCGGATGAAATACAATGAGCAGTTCTTC. It specifies CASSLGGGQRMKYNEQFF.

V gene TRBV7-2 combines with J gene TRBJ1-5; maybe TRBD1 (5 bases). Trimming removed 3 bases from V and 0 bases from J, with 15 bases in between. The CDR3 contains 17 residues. Germline V CDR1 and CDR2: SGHTA, FQGNSA. For the CDR3, the DNA is TGTGCCAGCAGCTTGGCGCCACCTGGACATAGCAATCAGCCCCAGCATTTT. Translated: CASSLAPPGHSNQPQHF. The entire variable domain, with the rest obtained from reference TRBV7-2 and TRBJ1-5, is as follows: GAGVSQSPSNKVTEKGKDVELRCDPISGHTALYWYRQSLGQGLEFLIYFQGNSAPDKSGLPSDRFSAERTGGSVSTLTIQRTQQEDSAVYLCASSLAPPGHSNQPQHFGDGTRLSIL.

The genes are TRBV7-2 and TRBJ2-3; D is ambiguous. Trimming removed 3 bases from V and 5 bases from J, with 9 bases in between. The V gene's germline CDR1 is SGHTA and CDR2 FQGNSA. This CDR3 region has 13 residues. CDR3 residues: CASSLGPRDTQYF. The DNA of the CDR3 is TGTGCCAGCAGCTTGGGTCCTAGAGATACGCAGTATTTT. Drawing the rest from reference TRBV7-2 and TRBJ2-3, the complete variable domain is GAGVSQSPSNKVTEKGKDVELRCDPISGHTALYWYRQSLGQGLEFLIYFQGNSAPDKSGLPSDRFSAERTGGSVSTLTIQRTQQEDSAVYLCASSLGPRDTQYFGPGTRLTVL.

This rearrangement joins TRBV5-6 to TRBJ2-2, with TRBD1 matching 10 bases. V was pared by 4 bases and J by 0 bases, with 9 bases of the junction left unmatched. This CDR3 is built from 18 residues. Germline V gene data show CDR1 as SGHDT and CDR2 as YYEEEE. CDR3 sequence reads: CASSKFRTGGTNTGELFF. CDR3 nucleotide sequence: TGTGCCAGCAGCAAATTCCGGACAGGGGGAACGAACACCGGGGAGCTGTTTTTT.

The chain couples TRBV2 to TRBJ1-1; 7 positions match TRBD1. Germline CDR1 reads SNHLY; CDR2 reads FYNNEI. This CDR3 spans 13 amino acids. V shed 5 bases and J 2 bases; nucleotides not matched to a gene: 2. The CDR3 bases are TGTGCCAGCAGTTGGGACAGAAACACTGAAGCTTTCTTT. Protein sequence: CASSWDRNTEAFF.

This sequence joins TRBV2 and TRBJ2-5, with D perhaps matching TRBD2 (7 bases). Germline V gene lookup returns CDR1 SNHLY and CDR2 FYNNEI. The CDR3 extends over 13 amino acids. Trimming pared 5 bases from V and 1 base from J, leaving 8 bases between. The CDR3, as DNA: TGTGCCAGCAGTAGGGGGGGCCAAGAGACCCAGTACTTC. Translating gives CASSRGGQETQYF.